The text below deals with one T cell receptor beta chain. What it binds is not known. Naive CD8 cells lacked CD45RO, underwent positive selection for CCR7 and left out terminally differentiated effector memory CD45RA+ cells. This specimen belongs to a study of shared clonotypes between healthy human individuals. V shed 2 bases and J shed 1 base, with 12 bases lying between them. In germline, CDR1 is SNHLY, CDR2 FYNNEI. CDR3 length: 15 residues. Libraries were prepared by immunoSEQ multiplex PCR; TCRdb keeps only in-frame clonotypes and omits some of them. Found here are roughly 550,000 clones, just under 97% of them singletons; the top ten hold 0.09% to 0.13%. Study-wide results and limits: Larger estimated richness was generally seen in naive subsets than in memory subsets. Among non-shared clonotypes, generation probabilities were lower than among those shared by all four donors.

The rearrangement uses TRBV2 and TRBJ2-7; D remains unclear. This receptor was identified in a woman aged 30 to 39 in good health. What was sequenced was naive CD8+ T cells sorted from blood. CDR3 in DNA: TGTGCCAGCAGTGAATCTGTAGTTGGATCCTACGAGCAGTACTTC. This sequence encodes CASSESVVGSYEQYF.